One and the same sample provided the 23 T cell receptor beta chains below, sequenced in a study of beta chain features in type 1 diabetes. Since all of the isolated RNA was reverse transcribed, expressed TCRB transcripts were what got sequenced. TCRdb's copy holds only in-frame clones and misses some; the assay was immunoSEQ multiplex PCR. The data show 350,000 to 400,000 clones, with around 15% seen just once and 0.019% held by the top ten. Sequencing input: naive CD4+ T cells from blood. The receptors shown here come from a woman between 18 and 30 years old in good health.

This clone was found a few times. The CDR3 DNA sequence: TGTGCCAGCTCACCACTGACAGGGAGAGATGTAGAAGCTTTCTTT. It specifies CASSPLTGRDVEAFF. The chain combines TRBV18 with TRBJ1-1; the match to TRBD1 covers 7 bases. The CDR3 has 15 amino acids. In germline, CDR1 is KGHSH, CDR2 LQKENI. Losses at the gene ends were 1 base for V and 8 bases for J; bases not matched to a gene: 10.

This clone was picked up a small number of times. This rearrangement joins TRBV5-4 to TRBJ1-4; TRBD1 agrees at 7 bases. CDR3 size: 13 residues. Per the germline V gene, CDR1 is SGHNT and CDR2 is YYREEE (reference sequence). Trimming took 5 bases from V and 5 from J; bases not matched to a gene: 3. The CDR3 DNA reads TGTGCCAGCAGTCGGGACAGCAATGAAAAACTGTTTTTT. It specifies CASSRDSNEKLFF.

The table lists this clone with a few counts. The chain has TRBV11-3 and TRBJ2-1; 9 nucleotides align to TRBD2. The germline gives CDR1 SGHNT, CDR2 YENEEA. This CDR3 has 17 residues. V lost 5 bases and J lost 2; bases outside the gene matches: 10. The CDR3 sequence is CASSKSGTSKTYNEQFF. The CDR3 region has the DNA TGTGCCAGCAGCAAATCCGGGACTAGCAAGACCTACAATGAGCAGTTCTTC.

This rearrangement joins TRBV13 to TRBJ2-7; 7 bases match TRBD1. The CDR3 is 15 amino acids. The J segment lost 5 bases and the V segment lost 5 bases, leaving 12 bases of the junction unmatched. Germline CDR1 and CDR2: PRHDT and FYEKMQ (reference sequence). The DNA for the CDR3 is TGTGCCAGCAGCACTGACAGGGCCCCAAACCACGAGCAGTACTTC. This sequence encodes CASSTDRAPNHEQYF. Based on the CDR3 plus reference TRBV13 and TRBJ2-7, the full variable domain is AAGVIQSPRHLIKEKRETATLKCYPIPRHDTVYWYQQGPGQDPQFLISFYEKMQSDKGSIPDRFSAQQFSDYHSELNMSSLELGDSALYFCASSTDRAPNHEQYFGPGTRLTVT.

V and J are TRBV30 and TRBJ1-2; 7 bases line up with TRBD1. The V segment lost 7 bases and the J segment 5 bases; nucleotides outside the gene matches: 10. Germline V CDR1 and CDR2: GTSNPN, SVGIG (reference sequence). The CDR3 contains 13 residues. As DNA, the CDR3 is TGTGCCTCGATCCCCGGGACAGATTATGGCTACACCTTC. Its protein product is CASIPGTDYGYTF. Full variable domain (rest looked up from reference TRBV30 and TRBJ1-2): SQTIHQWPATLVQPVGSPLSLECTVEGTSNPNLYWYRQAAGRGLQLLFYSVGIGQISSEVPQNLSASRPQDRQFILSSKKLLLSDSGFYLCASIPGTDYGYTFGSGTRLTVV.

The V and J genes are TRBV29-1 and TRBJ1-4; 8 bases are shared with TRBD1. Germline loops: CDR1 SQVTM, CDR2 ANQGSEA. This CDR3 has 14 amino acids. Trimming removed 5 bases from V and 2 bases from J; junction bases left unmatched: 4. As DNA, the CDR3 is TGCAGCGTTAAGACAGGGGCGACTAATGAAAAACTGTTTTTT. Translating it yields CSVKTGATNEKLFF.

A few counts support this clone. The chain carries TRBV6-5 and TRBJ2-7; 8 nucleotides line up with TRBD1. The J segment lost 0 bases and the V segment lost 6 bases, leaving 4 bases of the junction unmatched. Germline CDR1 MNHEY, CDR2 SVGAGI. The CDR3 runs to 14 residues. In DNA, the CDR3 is TGTGCCAGCAGCGCGACAGGGGCCTCCTACGAGCAGTACTTC. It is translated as CASSATGASYEQYF.

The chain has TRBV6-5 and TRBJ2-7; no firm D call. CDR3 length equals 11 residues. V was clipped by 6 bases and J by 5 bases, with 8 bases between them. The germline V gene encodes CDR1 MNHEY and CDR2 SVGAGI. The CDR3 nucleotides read TGTGCCAGCAGGGTCCGGGACGAGCAGTACTTC. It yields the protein CASRVRDEQYF.

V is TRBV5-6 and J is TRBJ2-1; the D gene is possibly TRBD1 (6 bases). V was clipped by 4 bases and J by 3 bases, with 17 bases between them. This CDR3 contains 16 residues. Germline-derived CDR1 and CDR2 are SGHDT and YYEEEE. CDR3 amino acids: CASSHGVGHLYNEQFF. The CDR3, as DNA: TGTGCCAGCAGCCATGGTGTGGGACACCTCTACAATGAGCAGTTCTTC. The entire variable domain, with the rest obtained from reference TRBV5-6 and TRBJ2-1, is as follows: DAGVTQSPTHLIKTRGQQVTLRCSPKSGHDTVSWYQQALGQGPQFIFQYYEEEERQRGNFPDRFSGHQFPNYSSELNVNALLLGDSALYLCASSHGVGHLYNEQFFGPGTRLTVL.

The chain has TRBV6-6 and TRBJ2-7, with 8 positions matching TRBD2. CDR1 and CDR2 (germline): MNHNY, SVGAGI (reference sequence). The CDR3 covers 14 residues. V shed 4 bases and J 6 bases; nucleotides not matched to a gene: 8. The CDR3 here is CASSSLREAVEQYF. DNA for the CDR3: TGTGCCAGCAGTTCCCTGCGGGAGGCGGTCGAGCAGTACTTC.

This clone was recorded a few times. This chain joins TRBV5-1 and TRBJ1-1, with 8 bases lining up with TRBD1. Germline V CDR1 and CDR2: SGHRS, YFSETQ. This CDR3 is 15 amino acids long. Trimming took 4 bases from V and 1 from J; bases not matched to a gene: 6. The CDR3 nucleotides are TGCGCCAGCAGCCTAACCGGGACAGGGAACACTGAAGCTTTCTTT. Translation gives CASSLTGTGNTEAFF.

CDR3: CASSLAGGLQETQYF. The CDR3 bases are TGTGCCAGCAGCTTGGCGGGAGGCCTCCAAGAGACCCAGTACTTC. The chain has TRBV7-3 and TRBJ2-5, with TRBD2 matching 8 bases. CDR1 is SGHTA, CDR2 FQGTGA, per germline. V lost 3 bases to trimming and J lost 1 base; unmatched junction nucleotides: 4. The CDR3 sequence is 15 residues long.

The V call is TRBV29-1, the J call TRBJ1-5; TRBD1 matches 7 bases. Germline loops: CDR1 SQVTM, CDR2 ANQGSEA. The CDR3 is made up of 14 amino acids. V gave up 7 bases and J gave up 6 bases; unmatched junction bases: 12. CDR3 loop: CSAATGFLGQPQHF. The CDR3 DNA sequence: TGCAGCGCCGCGACAGGGTTTCTTGGTCAGCCCCAGCATTTT.

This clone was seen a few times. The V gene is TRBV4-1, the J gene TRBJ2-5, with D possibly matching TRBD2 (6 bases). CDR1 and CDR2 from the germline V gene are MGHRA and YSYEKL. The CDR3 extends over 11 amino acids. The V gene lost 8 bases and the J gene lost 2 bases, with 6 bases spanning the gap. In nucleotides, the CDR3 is TGCGCCAGCGGACTACAAGAGACCCAGTACTTC. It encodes CASGLQETQYF.

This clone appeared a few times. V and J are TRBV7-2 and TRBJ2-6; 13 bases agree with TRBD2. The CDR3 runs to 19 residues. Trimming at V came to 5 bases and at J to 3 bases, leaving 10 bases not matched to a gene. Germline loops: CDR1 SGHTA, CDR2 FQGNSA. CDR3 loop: CASSLRQGLAGNGANVLTF. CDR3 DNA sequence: TGTGCCAGCAGCCTCCGGCAGGGACTAGCGGGAAATGGGGCCAACGTCCTGACTTTC.

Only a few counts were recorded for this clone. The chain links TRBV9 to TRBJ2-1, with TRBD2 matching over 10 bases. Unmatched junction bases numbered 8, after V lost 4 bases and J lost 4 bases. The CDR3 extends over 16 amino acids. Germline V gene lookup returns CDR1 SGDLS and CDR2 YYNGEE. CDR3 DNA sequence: TGTGCCAGCAGCCTTCCCAGCGGGAGGGCTTACAATGAGCAGTTCTTC. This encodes CASSLPSGRAYNEQFF.

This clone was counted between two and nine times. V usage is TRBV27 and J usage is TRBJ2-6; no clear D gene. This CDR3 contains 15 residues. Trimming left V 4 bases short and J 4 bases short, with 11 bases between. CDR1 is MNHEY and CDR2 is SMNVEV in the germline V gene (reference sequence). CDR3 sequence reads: CASSYSLTGANVLTF. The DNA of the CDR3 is TGTGCCAGCAGTTACTCACTTACCGGGGCCAACGTCCTGACTTTC.

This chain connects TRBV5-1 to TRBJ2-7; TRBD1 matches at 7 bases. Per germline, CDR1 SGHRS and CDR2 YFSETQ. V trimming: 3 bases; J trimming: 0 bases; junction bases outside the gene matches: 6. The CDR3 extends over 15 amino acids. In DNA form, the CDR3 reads TGCGCCAGCAGCTCGGGACAGCGCACCTCCTACGAGCAGTACTTC. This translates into CASSSGQRTSYEQYF. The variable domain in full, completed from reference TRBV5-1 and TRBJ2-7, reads KAGVTQTPRYLIKTRGQQVTLSCSPISGHRSVSWYQQTPGQGLQFLFEYFSETQRNKGNFPGRFSGRQFSNSRSEMNVSTLELGDSALYLCASSSGQRTSYEQYFGPGTRLTVT.

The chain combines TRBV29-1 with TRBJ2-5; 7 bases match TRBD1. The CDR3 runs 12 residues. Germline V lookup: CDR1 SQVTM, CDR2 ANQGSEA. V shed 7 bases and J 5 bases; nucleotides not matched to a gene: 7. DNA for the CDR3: TGCAGCGATAGACAGGGTCGGGAGACCCAGTACTTC. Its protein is CSDRQGRETQYF.

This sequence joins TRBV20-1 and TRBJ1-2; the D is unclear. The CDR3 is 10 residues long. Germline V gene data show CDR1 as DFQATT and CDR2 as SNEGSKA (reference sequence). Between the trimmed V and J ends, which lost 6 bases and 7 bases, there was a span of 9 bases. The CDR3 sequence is CSASRSGYTF. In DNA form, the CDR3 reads TGCAGTGCGAGTAGGAGTGGCTACACCTTC.

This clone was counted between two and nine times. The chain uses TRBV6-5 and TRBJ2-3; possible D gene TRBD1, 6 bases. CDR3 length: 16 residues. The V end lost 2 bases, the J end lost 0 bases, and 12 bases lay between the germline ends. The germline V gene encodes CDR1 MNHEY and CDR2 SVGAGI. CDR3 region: CASSYKAGASTDTQYF. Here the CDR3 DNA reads TGTGCCAGCAGTTACAAGGCAGGGGCGAGCACAGATACGCAGTATTTT.

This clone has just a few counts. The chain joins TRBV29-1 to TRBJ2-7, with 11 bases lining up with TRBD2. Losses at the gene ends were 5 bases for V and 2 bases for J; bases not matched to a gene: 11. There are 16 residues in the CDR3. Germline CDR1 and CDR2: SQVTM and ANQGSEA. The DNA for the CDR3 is TGCAGCGTTAACGGGAATAGCGGGAGGGCGGCCTACGAGCAGTACTTC. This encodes CSVNGNSGRAAYEQYF.

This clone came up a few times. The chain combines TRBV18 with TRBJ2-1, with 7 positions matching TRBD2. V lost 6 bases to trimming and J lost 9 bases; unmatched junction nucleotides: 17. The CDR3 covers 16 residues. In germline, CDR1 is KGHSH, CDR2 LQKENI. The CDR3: CASSVPSGIGRGEQFF. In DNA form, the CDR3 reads TGTGCCAGCTCCGTCCCCAGCGGGATCGGTAGGGGTGAGCAGTTCTTC.